The text below deals with one T cell receptor (beta chain). Its antigen remains unidentified. The entry originates in a study of shared clonotypes between healthy human individuals. The study's findings and limits: Rarefaction revealed incomplete sorted-subset sequencing despite large depth. For naive CD4 cells, roughly 5% of clonotypes were shared across a handful of donors.

V lost 4 bases to trimming and J lost 8 bases; unmatched junction nucleotides: 5. Germline CDR1 and CDR2: LNHNV and YYDKDF (reference sequence). The CDR3 totals 14 residues. Produced via immunoSEQ multiplex PCR; TCRdb's table is partial and in-frame only. The sample has 740,000 or so clones, roughly 72% seen once. The material sequenced was memory CD4+ T cells sorted from blood. Described subset: CD45RA-negative fraction. This sequence originates from a woman aged 30 to 39 in good health. The genes are TRBV15 and TRBJ1-4, with 9 bases fitting TRBD1. The CDR3 sequence: CATSKRTGAEKLFF. DNA of the CDR3: TGTGCCACCAGCAAAAGGACAGGGGCCGAAAAACTGTTTTTT.